This T cell receptor beta chain came from a study of blood T cell repertoires in COVID-19. Study-wide background: COVID-19 samples, acute and convalescent, were from the United States, Italy and Spain. Sample material is recorded as cDNA or gDNA derived from T cells, B-cell-depleted T cells, or PBMCs.

In the study's own analysis: Amplified reference gene primers provided the basis for estimating nucleated cell counts. The assay was immunoSEQ multiplex PCR, and TCRdb's table has in-frame clones only and misses some. V and J calls plus clone size are reproduced from that table; the DNA served to infer D and trimming. Among around 15,000 clones listed, under 95% were seen once. The germline V gene encodes CDR1 LGHNT and CDR2 FRNRAP. Trimming removed 3 bases from V and 5 bases from J; junction bases left unmatched: 8. This CDR3 comprises 16 residues. The rearrangement links TRBV12-5 to TRBJ2-2; 8 bases match TRBD1. Sequencing was done on a sample of peripheral blood. The sequence was obtained from a man in his sixties with active COVID-19. The DNA of the CDR3 is TGTGCTAGTGGTTTCCAGGGGGCGGACTTTACCGGGGAGCTGTTTTTT. It specifies CASGFQGADFTGELFF.